The present T cell receptor beta chain was sequenced within a study of cytomegalovirus exposure and HLA in healthy donors. General study results and limits: Most subjects had HLA-A and HLA-B alleles reportedly predicted accurately by TCR beta sequences.

A multiplex PCR was run with 60 Vbeta primers and 13 Jbeta primers. The repertoire was sequenced with immunoSEQ multiplex PCR; TCRdb's copy has only in-frame clones and lacks some. Seen here are roughly 100,000 clones, almost 80% observed once, and the top ten hold 5.8%. Germline CDR1 LNHNV, CDR2 YYDKDF (reference sequence). The CDR3 is 15 amino acids. J lost 13 bases, V lost 1 base, and 5 bases had no gene match. Worth noting for this clone: The antigen is not known.

Sequences were obtained from PBMCs. The source of this sequence is a man between 60 and 70 years old in good health and CMV-seropositive. This rearrangement joins TRBV15 to TRBJ2-1; 15 bases line up with TRBD2. Here the CDR3 DNA reads TGTGCCACCAGCAGAGTAGGGACTAGCGGGGGGCGTCAGTTCTTC. This gives the protein CATSRVGTSGGRQFF.